The entry below describes one T cell receptor (beta chain). No cognate antigen has been identified for it. No per-base quality is available; no much larger clone lies one base away. The CDR3 regions of human TCRbeta chains were analyzed by immunosequencing. Per the source publication's procedure: Repertoire TCRs were checked for matches against a reference library of SARS-CoV-2-specific TCRs that had been generated using the MIRA antigen-specificity platform. Breadth was defined as the fraction of unique TCRs that were SARS-CoV-2-associated, and depth was defined as the fraction of total T cells that were SARS-CoV-2-associated. Using the MIRA data, each spike-specific TCR was mapped to the spike region that the TCR reacts to and placed in a CD4 or CD8 class. Log10-transformed breadth and depth values were compared by one-way ANOVA with Sidak's multiple comparisons tests. In its TCRdb copy, this immuneACCESS table keeps in-frame sequences only and misses some clones. Where compared with another copy, unresolved V genes explain less than half of these, and the others have no known cause. The V and J calls and the clone size are those of that table, but D and trimming were determined from the DNA. Recorded for this sample are about 130,000 clones; more than 75% of them occurred a single time. 20% to 25% of the sample is held by the ten biggest clonotypes.

This specimen's time point label, per the study, means: baseline before first vaccination. Samples from vaccinated people were obtained from the UK trials COV001 and COV002, which included a single-blind randomized controlled phase 2/3 trial of AZD1222 (ChAdOx1 nCoV-19) in healthy adults. For TCRbeta chain sequencing, PBMC samples from trial participants were taken at day 0 and at day 28 after the second dose. These data belong to a study of T cell responses to AZD1222 COVID-19 vaccine (dated by TCRdb to the early 2020s). As for the study more broadly: AZD1222 recipients given second doses at about 4 weeks or at about 12 weeks were pooled, since spike-specific TCR depth and breadth were not found to differ between the two schedules. A total of more than 230 trial participants underwent TCR sequencing, of whom 207 received two doses of AZD1222 and about 25 received two doses of the MenACWY control vaccine. Trial participants were enrolled by age into 18-55, 56-69 and 70-plus year subgroups, with roughly 160, 29 and 62 TCR-sequenced participants respectively.

Findings and caveats that apply to the study as a whole: Conclusions about previously exposed vaccinees are limited, since just five to seven AZD1222 recipients were seropositive for SARS-CoV-2 at baseline. Because no day 14 peak-response samples were available, the repertoires could be characterized only after the peak T cell response. After two AZD1222 doses, both the breadth and the depth of spike-specific TCRs were significantly higher than at day 0 and than in MenACWY recipients. The vaccine-associated CD4 TCRs covered the entire spike protein, and the dominant responses fell in regions 160-218 and 743-854. The 56-69-year group was small, and its depth increase did not reach significance, likely because of low power. Participants were mostly white British, with more females than males. The authors suggested clonal diversity may have been underestimated. Epitopes outside the regions mutated in the B.1.351 and B.1.1.7 variants were reportedly recognized by nearly half of the unique spike-specific TCRs.

The sample was peripheral blood, taken on day 0 of AZD1222 vaccination. The origin of this receptor is an adult in good health.

The CDR3 here reads CASIWGGNQPQHF. Read as DNA, the sequence is TGTGCCAGCATATGGGGGGGCAATCAGCCCCAGCATTTT. Here the chain combines TRBV27 and TRBJ1-5, with TRBD1 perhaps the D gene, on 5 matching bases. CDR1 and CDR2 are drawn from the germline V gene (reference sequence): MNHEY, SMNVEV. The CDR3 covers 13 residues, taking in both the cysteine and the phenylalanine. Only the CDR3 DNA is retained, 39 bases long and in frame from the first base. The junction carries 9 bases between V and J, which are trimmed by 7 bases and 2 bases respectively.